This entry features one T cell receptor beta chain sequence. The data originate from a study of blood T cell repertoires in COVID-19. Produced via immunoSEQ multiplex PCR; TCRdb's table is partial and in-frame only. This sample carries approximately 300,000 clones, roughly 90% of them seen once, and the ten largest clones take about 18%. Trimming left V 4 bases short and J 6 bases short, with 11 bases between. This CDR3 is 13 amino acids long. Germline CDR1 SGHRS, CDR2 YFSETQ. This chain connects TRBV5-1 to TRBJ2-1; the D gene is possibly TRBD2 (7 bases). Material for sequencing was PBMCs or T cells enriched from blood (not recorded which). The receptor's source is a woman aged 25 to 39 who had recovered from COVID-19. In nucleotides, the CDR3 is TGCGCCAGCAGCGCCGGGGGGCTCAATGAGCAGTTCTTC. Translating gives CASSAGGLNEQFF.